A selection of T cell receptor beta chains follows, all from one sample in a study of blood T cell repertoires in COVID-19. Method: immunoSEQ multiplex PCR; TCRdb's copy keeps in-frame clones and lacks some. Here the sample spans 150,000 to 190,000 clones, around 87% being singletons. Sequenced: peripheral blood. These receptors all stem from a woman between 35 and 50 years old with acute or convalescent COVID-19. Each CDR3 is given with its conserved first and last residue. Each record gives: D gene, J gene, V gene, clone size, CDR3 protein, CDR3 DNA. A D gene is named only where the DNA matches it firmly. A clone size is listed for some rows: how often the clone was seen (once, few, many), or a class if it is expanded.

NA,TRBJ1-2,TRBV5-1,NA,CASSYDGQDYGYTF,TGCGCCAGCAGCTATGATGGACAAGACTATGGCTACACCTTC
NA,TRBJ1-6,TRBV7-9,NA,CASSSFSGLYSPLHF,TGTGCCAGCAGCTCTTTTTCAGGGCTCTATTCACCCCTCCACTTT
NA,TRBJ2-7,TRBV5-6,few,CASSEQGYEQYF,TGTGCCAGCAGCGAGCAGGGGTACGAGCAGTACTTC
NA,TRBJ2-7,TRBV19,NA,CASSISSGLWYEQYF,TGTGCCAGTAGTATAAGCTCGGGACTGTGGTACGAGCAGTACTTC
NA,TRBJ2-3,TRBV9,once,CASSPPSTDTQYF,TGTGCCAGCAGCCCCCCTAGCACAGATACGCAGTATTTT
TRBD2,TRBJ2-2,TRBV4-1,NA,CASSHLASGGAYTGELFF,TGCGCCAGCAGCCATCTCGCTAGCGGGGGGGCATATACCGGGGAGCTGTTTTTT
TRBD1,TRBJ1-5,TRBV19,NA,CASSIAPGQLLYSNQPQHF,TGTGCCAGTAGTATCGCGCCGGGACAGCTTCTTTATAGCAATCAGCCCCAGCATTTT
NA,TRBJ2-7,TRBV11-2,NA,CASSLGWTSYEQYF,TGTGCCAGCAGCTTGGGTTGGACATCCTACGAGCAGTACTTC
NA,TRBJ1-3,TRBV9,NA,CASSVGGVSGNTIYF,TGTGCCAGCAGCGTAGGGGGGGTGTCTGGAAACACCATATATTTT
TRBD2,TRBJ2-5,TRBV19,once,CASSIEGGETQYF,TGTGCCAGTAGTATAGAGGGGGGGGAGACCCAGTACTTC
NA,TRBJ2-7,TRBV19,NA,CASSPGFPYEQYF,TGTGCCAGTAGCCCAGGATTCCCCTACGAGCAGTACTTC
NA,TRBJ2-7,TRBV27,NA,CASSLRGGLREQYF,TGTGCCAGCAGTTTGCGAGGGGGTTTACGCGAGCAGTACTTC
NA,TRBJ1-1,TRBV6-1,NA,CASSSLGGMGTEAFF,TGTGCCAGCAGTTCCCTCGGGGGTATGGGCACTGAAGCTTTCTTT
NA,TRBJ2-3,TRBV5-6,NA,CASSNINEVSGDTQYF,TGTGCCAGCAGCAATATAAACGAGGTTTCGGGAGATACGCAGTATTTT
NA,TRBJ1-3,TRBV19,NA,CASSSLTSGGNTIYF,TGTGCCAGTAGTAGCCTCACATCGGGGGGAAACACCATATATTTT
TRBD1,TRBJ1-5,TRBV9,few,CASSVAPTGGIKNQPQHF,TGTGCCAGCAGCGTAGCCCCGACAGGGGGCATTAAAAATCAGCCCCAGCATTTT
TRBD1,TRBJ2-1,TRBV19,NA,CASSIDQSVSAGGYNEQFF,TGTGCCAGTAGTATAGATCAAAGTGTGTCGGCAGGGGGCTACAATGAGCAGTTCTTC
NA,TRBJ1-2,TRBV12-3/TRBV12-4,NA,CASSSGTYYGYTF,TGTGCCAGCAGCTCCGGGACTTACTATGGCTACACCTTC
TRBD1,TRBJ1-1,TRBV9,NA,CASSVVAGGTEAFF,TGTGCCAGCAGCGTAGTTGCAGGGGGCACTGAAGCTTTCTTT
NA,TRBJ2-7,TRBV3-1/TRBV3-2,NA,CASSQAAYEQYF,TGTGCCAGCAGCCAAGCCGCCTACGAGCAGTACTTC
TRBD1,TRBJ1-5,TRBV12-5,NA,CASGPNPGGIQPQHF,TGTGCTAGTGGCCCAAACCCAGGGGGTATCCAGCCCCAGCATTTT
TRBD2,TRBJ2-1,TRBV5-5,NA,CASSLSGLASNEQFF,TGTGCCAGCAGCTTATCGGGACTAGCGAGTAATGAGCAGTTCTTC
TRBD1,TRBJ2-7,TRBV30,NA,CAWGRGTGPYEQYF,TGTGCCTGGGGGCGCGGGACAGGGCCCTACGAGCAGTACTTC
TRBD1,TRBJ2-7,TRBV28,NA,CASILTQGAYEQYF,TGTGCCAGTATATTAACACAGGGGGCTTACGAGCAGTACTTC
NA,TRBJ2-4,TRBV2,once,CASSSVVAKNIQYF,TGTGCCAGCAGTTCAGTGGTAGCCAAAAACATTCAGTACTTC
NA,TRBJ1-4,TRBV2,once,CASSANFGGGEKLFF,TGTGCCAGCAGCGCGAATTTTGGGGGCGGTGAAAAACTGTTTTTT
TRBD1,TRBJ1-5,TRBV5-6,few,CASSFGTGGLQPQHF,TGTGCCAGCAGCTTCGGGACAGGGGGCCTTCAGCCCCAGCATTTT
NA,TRBJ1-1,TRBV11-2,NA,CASNSGIPRGTEAFF,TGTGCCAGCAATTCAGGGATCCCTAGGGGCACTGAAGCTTTCTTT
NA,TRBJ2-3,TRBV19,NA,CASSITRDETQYF,TGTGCCAGTAGTATCACGCGGGATGAAACGCAGTATTTT
TRBD2,TRBJ2-1,TRBV7-6,NA,CASSFTSGGVDEQFF,TGTGCCAGCAGCTTTACTAGCGGGGGTGTCGATGAGCAGTTCTTC
NA,TRBJ2-5,TRBV14,NA,CASSPKGVTQYF,TGTGCCAGCAGCCCGAAAGGGGTGACCCAGTACTTC
TRBD1,TRBJ1-2,TRBV6-5,once,CASSYFLDRDIYGYTF,TGTGCCAGCAGTTATTTCCTGGACAGGGACATCTATGGCTACACCTTC
NA,TRBJ2-3,TRBV6-5,NA,CASRTGGGSDTQYF,TGTGCCAGCAGGACGGGAGGGGGCTCGGATACGCAGTATTTT
TRBD1,TRBJ1-6,TRBV7-9,NA,CASSLDYQGDWDPPLHF,TGTGCCAGCAGCTTAGACTACCAGGGGGACTGGGATCCACCCCTCCACTTT
TRBD1,TRBJ2-7,TRBV5-1,NA,CASRNPSGGGEQYF,TGCGCCAGCAGAAACCCTTCAGGGGGCGGCGAGCAGTACTTC
TRBD2,TRBJ2-1,TRBV5-4,NA,CASSRTSGARNEQFF,TGTGCCAGCAGCCGGACTAGCGGGGCCCGGAATGAGCAGTTCTTC
NA,TRBJ1-6,TRBV5-1,few,CASSWNKGDSYNSPLHF,TGCGCCAGCAGCTGGAACAAAGGGGACTCCTATAATTCACCCCTCCACTTT
NA,TRBJ2-4,TRBV11-2,once,CASSLDEQGRLNF,TGTGCCAGCAGCTTAGATGAGCAGGGAAGGTTGAACTTC
NA,TRBJ1-2,TRBV7-8,NA,CASSFDRLYGYTF,TGTGCCAGCAGCTTCGACAGACTCTATGGCTACACCTTC
TRBD2,TRBJ2-2,TRBV7-9,few,CASSITSVSTGELFF,TGTGCCAGCAGCATAACTAGCGTTTCGACCGGGGAGCTGTTTTTT